The clone carrying this T cell receptor (beta chain) was seen at least ten times. Its antigen is unknown. The sample belongs to a study of glioma-infiltrating T cells. The CDR3 spans 15 residues. Germline values: CDR1 MNHNS, CDR2 SASEGT. Germline trimming cut 5 bases from V and 4 bases from J; bases unmatched to any gene: 4. Using RNA template, CDR3s of TCR alpha and beta were amplified with iRepertoire arm-PCR. One-step reverse transcription and amplification started from about 100-400 ng of tissue mRNA or PBMC total RNA. One entry per CDR3 protein, called by TCRdb with MiXCR from the multiplex PCR reads. This sample has more than 85,000 distinct CDR3 sequences, with 25% to 30% found just once. Findings of the study overall: Gliomas, especially low-grade, showed above-expected tissue-blood divergence; non-neoplastic patients showed below.

The rearrangement joins TRBV6-1 to TRBJ2-1, with 11 bases fitting TRBD2. The receptor was derived from a human donor with low-grade glioma or glioblastoma, undergoing nonglioma brain surgery, or in good health (not recorded which). The source material was glioma tissue, nonneoplastic brain tissue, or PBMCs (not recorded which). Here the CDR3 reads CASSLTSGGYNEQFF. In DNA form, the CDR3 reads TGTGCCAGCAGTCTTACTAGCGGGGGTTACAATGAGCAGTTCTTC.